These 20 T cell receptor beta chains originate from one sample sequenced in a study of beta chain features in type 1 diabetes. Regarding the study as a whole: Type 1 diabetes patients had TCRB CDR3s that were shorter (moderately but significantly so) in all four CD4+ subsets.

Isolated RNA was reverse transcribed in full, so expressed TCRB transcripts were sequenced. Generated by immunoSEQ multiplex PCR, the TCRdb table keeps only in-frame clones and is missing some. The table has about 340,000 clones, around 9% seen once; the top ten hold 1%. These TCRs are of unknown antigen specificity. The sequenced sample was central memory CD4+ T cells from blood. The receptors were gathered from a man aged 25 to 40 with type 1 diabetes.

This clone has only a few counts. The CDR3 sequence is CASSQGRTGELFF. DNA for the CDR3: TGTGCCAGCAGCCAGGGGAGGACCGGGGAGCTGTTTTTT. The chain links TRBV28 to TRBJ2-2; D might be TRBD1 or TRBD2, each matching 6 bases. The CDR3 is 13 residues long. CDR1 MDHEN and CDR2 SYDVKM come from the germline V gene. Trimming stripped 6 bases from V and 5 bases from J, with 10 bases between.

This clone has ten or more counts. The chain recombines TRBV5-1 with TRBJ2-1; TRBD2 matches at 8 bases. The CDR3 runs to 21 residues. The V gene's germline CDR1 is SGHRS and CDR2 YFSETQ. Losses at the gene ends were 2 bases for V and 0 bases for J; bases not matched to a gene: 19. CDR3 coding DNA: TGCGCCAGCAGCTTCCTAAGTGGACTAGCCACATTATCCAGCTCCTACAATGAGCAGTTCTTC. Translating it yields CASSFLSGLATLSSSYNEQFF.

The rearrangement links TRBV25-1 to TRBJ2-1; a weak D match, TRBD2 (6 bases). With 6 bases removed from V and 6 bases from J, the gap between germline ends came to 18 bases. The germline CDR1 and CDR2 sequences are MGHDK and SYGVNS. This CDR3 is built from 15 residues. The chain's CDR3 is CASSHVAGFTNEQFF. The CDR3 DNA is TGTGCCAGCAGCCACGTGGCGGGGTTTACCAATGAGCAGTTCTTC.

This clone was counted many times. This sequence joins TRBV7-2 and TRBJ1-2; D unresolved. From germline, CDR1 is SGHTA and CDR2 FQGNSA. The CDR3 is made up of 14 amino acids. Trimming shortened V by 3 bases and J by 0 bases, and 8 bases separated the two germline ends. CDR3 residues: CASSFGSPNYGYTF. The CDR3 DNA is TGTGCCAGCAGCTTCGGGTCCCCTAACTATGGCTACACCTTC.

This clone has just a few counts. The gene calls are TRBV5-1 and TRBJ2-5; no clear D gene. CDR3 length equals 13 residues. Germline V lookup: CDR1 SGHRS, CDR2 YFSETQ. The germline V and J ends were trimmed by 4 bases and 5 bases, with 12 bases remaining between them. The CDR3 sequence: CASSLTGAETQYF. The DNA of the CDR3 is TGCGCCAGCAGCCTTACCGGTGCCGAGACCCAGTACTTC. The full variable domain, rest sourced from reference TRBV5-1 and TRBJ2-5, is KAGVTQTPRYLIKTRGQQVTLSCSPISGHRSVSWYQQTPGQGLQFLFEYFSETQRNKGNFPGRFSGRQFSNSRSEMNVSTLELGDSALYLCASSLTGAETQYFGPGTRLLVL.

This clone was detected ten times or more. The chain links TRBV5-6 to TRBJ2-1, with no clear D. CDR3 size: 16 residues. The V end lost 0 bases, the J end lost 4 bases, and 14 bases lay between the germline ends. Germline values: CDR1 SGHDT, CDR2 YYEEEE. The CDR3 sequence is CASSLEWRQTYNEQFF. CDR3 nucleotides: TGTGCCAGCAGCTTGGAATGGCGTCAGACATACAATGAGCAGTTCTTC.

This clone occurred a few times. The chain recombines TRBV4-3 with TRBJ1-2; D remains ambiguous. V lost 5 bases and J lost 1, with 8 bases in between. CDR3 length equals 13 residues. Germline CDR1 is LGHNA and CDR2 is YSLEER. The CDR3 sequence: CASSATLNYGYTF. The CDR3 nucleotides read TGCGCCAGCAGCGCCACACTTAACTATGGCTACACCTTC.

The CDR3 DNA follows: TGTGCCAGCTCACCAGGGCAAGTCACCGACCAAGAGACCCAGTACTTC. As protein: CASSPGQVTDQETQYF. The chain recombines TRBV18 with TRBJ2-5, with D unresolved. The V end was cut by 2 bases, the J end by 0 bases, with 13 bases between. Looked up from germline, CDR1 is KGHSH and CDR2 is LQKENI. This CDR3 is built from 16 residues. Using reference TRBV18 and TRBJ2-5 for the parts outside the CDR3, the full variable domain is NAGVMQNPRHLVRRRGQEARLRCSPMKGHSHVYWYRQLPEEGLKFMVYLQKENIIDESGMPKERFSAEFPKEGPSILRIQQVVRGDSAAYFCASSPGQVTDQETQYFGPGTRLLVL.

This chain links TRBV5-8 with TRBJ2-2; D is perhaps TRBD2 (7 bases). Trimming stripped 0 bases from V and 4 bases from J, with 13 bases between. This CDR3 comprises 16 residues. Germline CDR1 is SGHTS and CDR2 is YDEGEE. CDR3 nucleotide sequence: TGTGCCAGCAGCTTGGAAGGCGGGGGCCTCACCGGGGAGCTGTTTTTT. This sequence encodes CASSLEGGGLTGELFF.

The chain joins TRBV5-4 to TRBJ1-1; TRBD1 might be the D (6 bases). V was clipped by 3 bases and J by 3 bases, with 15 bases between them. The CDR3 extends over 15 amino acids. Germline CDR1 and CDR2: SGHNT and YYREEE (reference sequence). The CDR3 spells CASSSGQSGDTEAFF. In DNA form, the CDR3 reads TGTGCCAGCAGCTCGGGACAATCCGGAGACACTGAAGCTTTCTTT.

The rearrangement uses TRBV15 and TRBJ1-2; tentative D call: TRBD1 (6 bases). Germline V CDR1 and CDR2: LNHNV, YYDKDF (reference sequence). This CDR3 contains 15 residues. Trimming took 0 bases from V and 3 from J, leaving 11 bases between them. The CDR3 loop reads CATSRDTGRDYGYTF. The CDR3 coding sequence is TGTGCCACCAGCAGAGATACAGGGAGGGACTATGGCTACACCTTC.

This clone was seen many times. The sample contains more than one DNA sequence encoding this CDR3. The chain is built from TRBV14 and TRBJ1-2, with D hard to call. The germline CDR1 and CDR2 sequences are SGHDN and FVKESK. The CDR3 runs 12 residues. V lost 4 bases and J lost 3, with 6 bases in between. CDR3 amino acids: CASSPRDYGYTF. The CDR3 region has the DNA TGTGCCAGCAGCCCGAGGGACTATGGCTACACCTTC.

The CDR3 nucleotides read TGTGCCAGCTCCAAAGGGGAAAGATGGGAGACCCAGTACTTC. Protein sequence: CASSKGERWETQYF. The chain joins TRBV9 to TRBJ2-5; tentative D call: TRBD1 (5 bases). Germline CDR1 is SGDLS and CDR2 is YYNGEE. V was cut by 7 bases and J by 5 bases, with 18 bases left in between. The CDR3 is 14 residues long.

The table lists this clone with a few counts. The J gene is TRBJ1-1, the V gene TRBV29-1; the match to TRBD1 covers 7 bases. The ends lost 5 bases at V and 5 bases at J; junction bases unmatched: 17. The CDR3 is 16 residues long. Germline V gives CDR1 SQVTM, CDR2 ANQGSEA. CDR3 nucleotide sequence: TGCAGCGTTAGCCGACAGGGAAGTCTGGTCGCGACTGAAGCTTTCTTT. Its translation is CSVSRQGSLVATEAFF.

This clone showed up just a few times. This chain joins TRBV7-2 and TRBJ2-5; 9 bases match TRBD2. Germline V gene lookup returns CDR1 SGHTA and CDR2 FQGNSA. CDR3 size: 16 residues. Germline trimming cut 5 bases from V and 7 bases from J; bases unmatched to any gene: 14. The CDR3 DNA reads TGTGCCAGCAGCCCCCCGGGTAGCGGGGGCACTGGGACCCAGTACTTC. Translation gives CASSPPGSGGTGTQYF.

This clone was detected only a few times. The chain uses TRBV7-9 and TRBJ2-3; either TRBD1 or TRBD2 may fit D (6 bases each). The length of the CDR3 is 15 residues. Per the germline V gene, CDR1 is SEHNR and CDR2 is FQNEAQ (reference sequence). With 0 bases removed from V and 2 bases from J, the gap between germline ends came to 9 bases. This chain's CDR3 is CASSLAGGNTDTQYF. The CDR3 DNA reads TGTGCCAGCAGCTTAGCGGGGGGCAACACAGATACGCAGTATTTT.

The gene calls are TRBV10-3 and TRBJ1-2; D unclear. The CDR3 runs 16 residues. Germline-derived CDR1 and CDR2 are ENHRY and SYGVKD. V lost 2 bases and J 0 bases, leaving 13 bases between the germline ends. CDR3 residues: CAISEGLPGANYGYTF. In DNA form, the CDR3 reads TGTGCCATCAGTGAGGGACTACCTGGGGCTAACTATGGCTACACCTTC.

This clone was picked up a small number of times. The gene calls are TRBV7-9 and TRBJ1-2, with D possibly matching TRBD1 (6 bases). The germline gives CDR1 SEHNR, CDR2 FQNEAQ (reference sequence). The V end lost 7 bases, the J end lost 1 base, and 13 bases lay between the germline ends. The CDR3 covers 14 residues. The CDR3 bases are TGTGCCAGCACCCTGACAGGAGATAACTATGGCTACACCTTC. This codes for CASTLTGDNYGYTF.

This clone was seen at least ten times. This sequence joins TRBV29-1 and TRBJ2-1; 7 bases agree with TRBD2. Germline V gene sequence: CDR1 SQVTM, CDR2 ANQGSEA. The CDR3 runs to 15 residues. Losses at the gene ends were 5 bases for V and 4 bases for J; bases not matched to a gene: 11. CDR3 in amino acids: CSVREERGMYNEQFF. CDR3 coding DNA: TGCAGCGTTCGGGAGGAGCGTGGAATGTACAATGAGCAGTTCTTC.

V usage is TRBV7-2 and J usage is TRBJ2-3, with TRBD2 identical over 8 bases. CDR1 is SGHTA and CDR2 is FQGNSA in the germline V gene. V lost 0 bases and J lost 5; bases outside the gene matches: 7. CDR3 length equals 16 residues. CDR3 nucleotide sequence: TGTGCCAGCAGCTTAGCCGCGCGGGGGGCGGGAGATACGCAGTATTTT. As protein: CASSLAARGAGDTQYF. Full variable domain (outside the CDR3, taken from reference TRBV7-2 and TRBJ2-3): GAGVSQSPSNKVTEKGKDVELRCDPISGHTALYWYRQSLGQGLEFLIYFQGNSAPDKSGLPSDRFSAERTGGSVSTLTIQRTQQEDSAVYLCASSLAARGAGDTQYFGPGTRLTVL.